This TCR beta chain was sequenced in a study of cytomegalovirus exposure and HLA in healthy donors. General study results and limits: Among the CMV-associated chains, three were confirmed in vitro as specific for CMV antigens. Most CMV-associated TCR beta chains appeared HLA-restricted in a later analysis. Cytomegalovirus-associated TCR beta chains were listed, numbering around 150.

It was with 60 Vbeta and 13 Jbeta primers that the PCR ran. Clones were sequenced by immunoSEQ multiplex PCR, and TCRdb holds only the in-frame ones, with some missing. The sample has 150,000 to 180,000 clones; approximately 80% are singletons. There are 15 residues in the CDR3. V was cut by 3 bases and J by 1 base, with 12 bases left in between. Germline V gives CDR1 SGHTS, CDR2 YDEGEE. Note on this clone: The antigen is undetermined.

This rearrangement joins TRBV5-8 to TRBJ2-3, with D possibly TRBD1 on 6 matching bases. Sequenced input: PBMCs. This receptor was identified in a man aged 25 to 40 in good health and CMV-seropositive. Here the CDR3 reads CASSYRDTRTDTQYF. The CDR3 region has the DNA TGTGCCAGCAGCTATCGGGACACCCGCACAGATACGCAGTATTTT.